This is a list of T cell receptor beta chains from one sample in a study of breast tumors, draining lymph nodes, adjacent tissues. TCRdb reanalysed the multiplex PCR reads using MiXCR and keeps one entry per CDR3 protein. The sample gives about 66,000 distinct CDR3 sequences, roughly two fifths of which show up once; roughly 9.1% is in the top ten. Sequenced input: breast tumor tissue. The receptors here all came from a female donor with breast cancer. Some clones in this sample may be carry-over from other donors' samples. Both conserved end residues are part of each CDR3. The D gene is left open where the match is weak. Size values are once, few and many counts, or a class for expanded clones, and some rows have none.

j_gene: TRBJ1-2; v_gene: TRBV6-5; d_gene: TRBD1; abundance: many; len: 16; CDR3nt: TGTGCCAGCAGCGACTCTGGGACAGGGGGTTTGGGTGGCTACACCTTC; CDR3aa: CASSDSGTGGLGGYTF
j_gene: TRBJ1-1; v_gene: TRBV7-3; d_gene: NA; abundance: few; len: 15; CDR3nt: TGTGCCAGCAGCCCAAGGGGGGGGAGGTACACTGAAGCTTTCTTT; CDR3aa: CASSPRGGRYTEAFF
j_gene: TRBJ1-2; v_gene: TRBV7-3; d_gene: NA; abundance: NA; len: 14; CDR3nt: TGTGCCAGCAGCTTACAGGGTAGTACCTATGGCTACACCTTC; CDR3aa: CASSLQGSTYGYTF
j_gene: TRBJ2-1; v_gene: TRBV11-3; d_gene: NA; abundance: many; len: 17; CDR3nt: TGTGCCAGCAGCTTAGGCGCAACGTTCAAATCCTACAATGAGCAGTTCTTC; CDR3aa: CASSLGATFKSYNEQFF
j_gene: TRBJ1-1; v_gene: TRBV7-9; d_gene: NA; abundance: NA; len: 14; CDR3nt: TGTGCCAGCAGCTTAGACCTTACAGGGCCAGCTCCCCTCTTT; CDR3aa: CASSLDLTGPAPLF
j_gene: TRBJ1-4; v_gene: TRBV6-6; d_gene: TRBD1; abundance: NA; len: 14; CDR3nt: TGTGCCAGCAGTGAGGGACAGTATAATGAAAAACTGTTTTTT; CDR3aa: CASSEGQYNEKLFF
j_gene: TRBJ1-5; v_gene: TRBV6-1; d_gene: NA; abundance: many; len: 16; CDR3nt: TGTGCCAGCAGTGAAGGGGGAGGCTTTAGCAATCAGCCCCAGCATTTT; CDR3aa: CASSEGGGFSNQPQHF
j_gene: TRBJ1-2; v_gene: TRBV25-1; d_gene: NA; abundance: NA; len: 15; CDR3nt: TGTGCCACCCTCAACAGGGTAGGGACTAACTATGGCTACACCTTC; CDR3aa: CATLNRVGTNYGYTF
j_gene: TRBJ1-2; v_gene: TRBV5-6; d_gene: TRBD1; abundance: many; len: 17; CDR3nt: TGTGCCAGCAGCTTGTTTAGCGGACAGGGAAGAGTCTATGGCTACACCTTC; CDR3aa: CASSLFSGQGRVYGYTF
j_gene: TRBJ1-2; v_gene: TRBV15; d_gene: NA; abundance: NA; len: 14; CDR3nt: TGTGCCACCAGCAGAGGTATACAGGCTTATGGCTACACCTTC; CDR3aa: CATSRGIQAYGYTF
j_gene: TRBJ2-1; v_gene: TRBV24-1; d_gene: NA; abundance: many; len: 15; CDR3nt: TGTGCCACCAGTGACGCCCGGGCCTTTAAAGCCGAGCAGTTCTTC; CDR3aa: CATSDARAFKAEQFF
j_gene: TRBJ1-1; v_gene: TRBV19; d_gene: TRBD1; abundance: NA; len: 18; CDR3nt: TGTGCCAGTAGTATAATCATTGGCTGGACAGGGGGGAACACTGAAGCTTTCTTT; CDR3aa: CASSIIIGWTGGNTEAFF
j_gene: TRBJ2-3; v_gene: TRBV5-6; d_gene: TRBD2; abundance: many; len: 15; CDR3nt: TGTGCCAGCAGCTCGGGACTAGCTGGCACAGATACGCAGTATTTT; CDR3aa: CASSSGLAGTDTQYF
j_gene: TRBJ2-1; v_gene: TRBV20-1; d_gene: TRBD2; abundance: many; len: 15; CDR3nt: TGCAGTGCCGGGACTAGCGGGAGTACCTACAATGAGCAGTTCTTC; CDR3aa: CSAGTSGSTYNEQFF
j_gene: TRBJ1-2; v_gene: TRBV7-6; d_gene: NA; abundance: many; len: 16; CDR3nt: TGTGCCAGCAGCTTACTAGGAGGGATAACTGCTTATGGCTACACCTTC; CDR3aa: CASSLLGGITAYGYTF
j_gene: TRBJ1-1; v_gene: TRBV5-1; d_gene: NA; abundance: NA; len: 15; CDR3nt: TGCGCCAGCGGCTTGGCAGCGACAGAGGGGACTGAAGCTTTCTTT; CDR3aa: CASGLAATEGTEAFF
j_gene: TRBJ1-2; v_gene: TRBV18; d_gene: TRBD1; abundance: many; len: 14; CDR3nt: TGTGCCAGCTCGCAGGGGGTCGGGACCTATGGCTACACCTTC; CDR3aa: CASSQGVGTYGYTF
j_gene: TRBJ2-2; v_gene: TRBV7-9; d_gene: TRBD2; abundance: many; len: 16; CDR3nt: TGTGCCAGCAGCTTATGGGCTAGCGGGGGCCCCGGGGAGCTGTTTTTT; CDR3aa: CASSLWASGGPGELFF
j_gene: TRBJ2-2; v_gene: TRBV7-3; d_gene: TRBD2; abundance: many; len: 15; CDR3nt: TGTGCCAGCAGCTTAGGCGGGGGATTCACCGGGGAGCTGTTTTTT; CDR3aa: CASSLGGGFTGELFF
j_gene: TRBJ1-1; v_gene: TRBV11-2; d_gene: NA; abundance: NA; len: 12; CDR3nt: TGTGCCAGCAGCTTTGAAGACACTGAAGCTTTCTTT; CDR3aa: CASSFEDTEAFF
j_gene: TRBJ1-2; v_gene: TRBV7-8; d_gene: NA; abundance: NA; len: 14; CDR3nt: TGTGCCAGCAGCGGAGAGGGAGGGAGGGACGGCTACACCTTC; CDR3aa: CASSGEGGRDGYTF
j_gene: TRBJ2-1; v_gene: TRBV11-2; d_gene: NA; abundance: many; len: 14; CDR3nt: TGTGCCAGCAGCTTAGATCAAGGGTCCAATGAGCAGTTCTTC; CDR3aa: CASSLDQGSNEQFF
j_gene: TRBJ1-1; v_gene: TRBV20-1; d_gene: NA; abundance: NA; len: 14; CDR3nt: TGCAGTGCTAGAGAGCCTAAGTTAGGGGATCGAGCTTTCTTT; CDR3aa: CSAREPKLGDRAFF
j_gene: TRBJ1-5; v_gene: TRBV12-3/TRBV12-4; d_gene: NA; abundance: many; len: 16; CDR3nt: TGTGCCAGCAGTTTATATCGGCAGGGGCAGAATCAGCCCCAGCATTTT; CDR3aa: CASSLYRQGQNQPQHF
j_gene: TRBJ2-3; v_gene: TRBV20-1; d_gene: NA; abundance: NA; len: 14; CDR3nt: TGCAGTGCTAGACCGAGCGGTGGCACAGATACGCAGTATTTT; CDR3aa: CSARPSGGTDTQYF
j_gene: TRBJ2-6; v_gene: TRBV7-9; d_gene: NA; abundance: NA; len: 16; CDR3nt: TGTGCCAGCAGCTCCCTGGACAGCTCTGGGGCCAACGTCCTGACTTTC; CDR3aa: CASSSLDSSGANVLTF
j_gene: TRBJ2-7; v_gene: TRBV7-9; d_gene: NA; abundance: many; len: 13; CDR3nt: TGTGCCAGCAGCTATGGGGGTTCCTACGAGCAGTACTTC; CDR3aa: CASSYGGSYEQYF
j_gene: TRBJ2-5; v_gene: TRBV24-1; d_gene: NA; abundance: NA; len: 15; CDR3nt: TGTGCCACCAGCCCTGCGGCGGGGACTCAAGAGACCCAGTACTTC; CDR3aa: CATSPAAGTQETQYF
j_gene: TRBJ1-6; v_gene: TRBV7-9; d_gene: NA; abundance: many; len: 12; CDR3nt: TGTGCCAGTGGCTATTCCCATTCACCCCTCCACTTT; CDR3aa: CASGYSHSPLHF
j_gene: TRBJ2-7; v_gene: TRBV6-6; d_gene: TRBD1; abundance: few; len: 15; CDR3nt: TGTGCCAGCAGTCACCGGTCAGGGGGCAAGGACGAGCAGTACTTC; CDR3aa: CASSHRSGGKDEQYF
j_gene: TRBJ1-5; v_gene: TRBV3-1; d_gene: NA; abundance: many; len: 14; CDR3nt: TGTGCCAGCAGCCCGGGGTATGGGGGTCAGCCCCAGCATTTT; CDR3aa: CASSPGYGGQPQHF
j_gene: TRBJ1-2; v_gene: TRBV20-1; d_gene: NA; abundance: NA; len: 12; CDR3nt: TGCAGTGCGCCAAGGGGATCCTCTGGCTACACCTTC; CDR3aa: CSAPRGSSGYTF
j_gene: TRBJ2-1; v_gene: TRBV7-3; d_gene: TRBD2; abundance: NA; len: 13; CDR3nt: TGTGCCAATAGCGGGGATTTAGTTGATGAGCAGTTCTTC; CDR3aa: CANSGDLVDEQFF
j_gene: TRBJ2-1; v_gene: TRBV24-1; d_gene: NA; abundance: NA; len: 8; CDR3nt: TGTGCCCACAATGAGCAGTTCTTC; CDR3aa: CAHNEQFF
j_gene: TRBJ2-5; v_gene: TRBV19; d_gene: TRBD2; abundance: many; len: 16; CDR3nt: TGTGCCAGTACCCCTCGGACTAGCGGAAACCAAGAGACCCAGTACTTC; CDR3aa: CASTPRTSGNQETQYF
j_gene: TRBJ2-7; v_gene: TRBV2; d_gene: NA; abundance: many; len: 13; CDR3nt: TGTGCCACACAAGGACGGAGGGACTACGAGCAGTACTTC; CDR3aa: CATQGRRDYEQYF
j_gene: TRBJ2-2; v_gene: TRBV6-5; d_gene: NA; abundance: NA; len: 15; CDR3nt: TGTGCCAGCAGCTTTGACGACAGAAACACCGGGGAGCTGTTTTTT; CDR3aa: CASSFDDRNTGELFF
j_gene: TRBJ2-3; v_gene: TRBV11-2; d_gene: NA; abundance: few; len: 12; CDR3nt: TGTGCCAGACCCCATAGCACAGATACGCAGTATTTT; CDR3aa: CARPHSTDTQYF
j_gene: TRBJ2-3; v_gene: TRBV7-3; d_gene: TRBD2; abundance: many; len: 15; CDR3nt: TGTGCCAGCAGCTATAGCGGGGGCCTCACAGATACGCAGTATTTT; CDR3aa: CASSYSGGLTDTQYF
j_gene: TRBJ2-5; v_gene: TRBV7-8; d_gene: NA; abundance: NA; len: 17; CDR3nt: TGTGCCAGCAGCTTGCAGCGTTGTGGGGTGTACCAAGAGACCCAGTACTTC; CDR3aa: CASSLQRCGVYQETQYF
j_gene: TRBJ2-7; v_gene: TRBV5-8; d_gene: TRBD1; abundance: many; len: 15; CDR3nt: TGTGCCAGCAGCGCAGGTCGGACAGGGGGCTACGAGCAGTACTTC; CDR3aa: CASSAGRTGGYEQYF
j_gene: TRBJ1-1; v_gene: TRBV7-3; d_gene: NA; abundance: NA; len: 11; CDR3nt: TGTGCCAGCGGGTTGAACACTGAAGCTTTCTTT; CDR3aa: CASGLNTEAFF
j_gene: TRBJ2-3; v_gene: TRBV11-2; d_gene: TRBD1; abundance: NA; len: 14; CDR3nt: TGTGCCAGCAGCTTAGGGACAGGGTCAGATACGCAGTATTTT; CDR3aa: CASSLGTGSDTQYF
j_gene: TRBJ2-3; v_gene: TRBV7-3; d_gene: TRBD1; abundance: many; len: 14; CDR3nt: TGTGCCAGCAGCCGGGGACAGAGCACAGATACGCAGTATTTT; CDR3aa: CASSRGQSTDTQYF
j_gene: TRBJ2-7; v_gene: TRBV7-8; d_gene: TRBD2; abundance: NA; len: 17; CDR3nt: TGTGCCAGCAGCTTAGGAGGTCTAGCGGGAGATGTCTACGAGCAGTACTTC; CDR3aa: CASSLGGLAGDVYEQYF
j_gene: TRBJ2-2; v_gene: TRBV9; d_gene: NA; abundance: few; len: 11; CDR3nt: TGTGCCAGCAGCGTCACCGGGGAGCTGTTTTTT; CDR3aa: CASSVTGELFF
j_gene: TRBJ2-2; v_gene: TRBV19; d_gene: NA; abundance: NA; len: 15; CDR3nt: TGTGCCAGTAGTATGATCGGGGGGCGAACCGGGGAGCTGTTTTTT; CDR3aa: CASSMIGGRTGELFF
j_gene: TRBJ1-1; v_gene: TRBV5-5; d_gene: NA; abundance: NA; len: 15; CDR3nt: TGTGCCAGCAGCTTGGAGGGGTATAAAGGCACTGAAGCTTTCTTT; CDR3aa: CASSLEGYKGTEAFF
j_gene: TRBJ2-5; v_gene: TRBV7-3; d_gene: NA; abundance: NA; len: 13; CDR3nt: TGTGCCAGCAGCCCTAGGCCGGAAGAGACCCAGTACTTC; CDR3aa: CASSPRPEETQYF
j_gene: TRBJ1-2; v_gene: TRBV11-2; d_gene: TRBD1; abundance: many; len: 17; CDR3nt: TGTGCCAGCAGTATCTGGAGACAGGGATCTTTCCCCTATGGCTACACCTTC; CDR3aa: CASSIWRQGSFPYGYTF
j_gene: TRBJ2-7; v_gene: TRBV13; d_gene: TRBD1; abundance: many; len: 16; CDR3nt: TGTGCCAGCAGCATACTCGACAGGGTAGTTGACGGCGAGCAGTACTTC; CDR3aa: CASSILDRVVDGEQYF
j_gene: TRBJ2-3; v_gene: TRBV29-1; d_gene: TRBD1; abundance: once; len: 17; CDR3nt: TGCAGCGTTACGGGACAGGGTGGGGGGCAGTACACAGATACGCAGTATTTT; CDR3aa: CSVTGQGGGQYTDTQYF
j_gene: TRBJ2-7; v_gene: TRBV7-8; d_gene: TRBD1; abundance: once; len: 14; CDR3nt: TGTGCCAGCAGCTTGACACAGGGGTCCTACGAGCAGTACTTC; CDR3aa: CASSLTQGSYEQYF
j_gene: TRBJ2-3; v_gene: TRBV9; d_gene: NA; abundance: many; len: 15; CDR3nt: TGTGCCAGCAGCGCCGGGGACGAATGGTACGTTACGCAGTATTTT; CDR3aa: CASSAGDEWYVTQYF
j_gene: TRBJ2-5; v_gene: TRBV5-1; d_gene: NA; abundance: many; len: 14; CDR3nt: TGCGCCAGCAGCTTGCAGGTGGCGGAAGAGACCCAGTACTTC; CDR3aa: CASSLQVAEETQYF